This entry concerns a single T cell receptor beta chain. Distinct nucleotide sequences in the sample also encode this CDR3. From germline, CDR1 is SNHLY and CDR2 FYNNEI. The V gene lost 6 bases and the J gene lost 5 bases, with 16 bases spanning the gap. The CDR3 extends over 15 amino acids. The source of the sample is a study of cytotoxic CD8 clonotypes in ibrutinib-treated CLL. Sequenced by immunoSEQ multiplex PCR; TCRdb stores in-frame clones only, minus some. The sample carries approximately 190,000 clones, roughly 73% recorded once. Sequenced here: PBMCs, sampled after 12 months of ibrutinib treatment. The chain is built from TRBV2 and TRBJ2-2, with D uncertain. The TCR was taken from a human donor with chronic lymphocytic leukemia. For the CDR3, the DNA is TGTGCCAGCAGCGTAACTCAACTCGGGACCGGGGAGCTGTTTTTT. Translation: CASSVTQLGTGELFF.